Shown below are 6 T cell receptor beta chains from a single sample sequenced in a study of T cells in Graves' hyperthyroidism and ophthalmopathy. Amplification of TCR beta CDR3 regions used RNA as the template. The HTBI set primed first-round TCR CDR3 RT-PCR. Via MiXCR, TCRdb re-called the multiplex PCR reads, giving one row per CDR3 protein. The sample carries around 600,000 distinct CDR3 sequences, 14% recorded once. The sequencing input was blood. The receptors shown here come from a woman younger than 30 with Graves' ophthalmopathy.

This clonotype was observed at least ten times. The V and J genes are TRBV30 and TRBJ1-6; the match to TRBD1 covers 9 bases. This CDR3 has 13 amino acids. With V trimmed by 7 bases and J by 8 bases, 6 bases remained unmatched. CDR1 is GTSNPN, CDR2 SVGIG, per germline (reference sequence). This chain's CDR3 is CASRRTGDSPLHF. DNA for the CDR3: TGTGCCTCCAGACGGACAGGGGATTCACCCCTCCACTTT.

This clonotype was seen at least ten times. The V and J genes are TRBV30 and TRBJ2-3, with D hard to call. The CDR3 has 15 amino acids. V gave up 0 bases and J gave up 1 base, with 11 bases separating them. Germline lookup yields CDR1 GTSNPN and CDR2 SVGIG (reference sequence). Written as DNA, the CDR3 is TGTGCCTGGAGTGTTATTGCGGACCGCACAGATACGCAGTATTTT. It encodes CAWSVIADRTDTQYF. The variable domain in full, completed from reference TRBV30 and TRBJ2-3, reads SQTIHQWPATLVQPVGSPLSLECTVEGTSNPNLYWYRQAAGRGLQLLFYSVGIGQISSEVPQNLSASRPQDRQFILSSKKLLLSDSGFYLCAWSVIADRTDTQYFGPGTRLTVL.

This clonotype occurred many times. The CDR3 DNA reads as TGTGCCAGCCTAAATGTCGGGGAGCTGTTTTTT. It is translated as CASLNVGELFF. This rearrangement joins TRBV12-3 or TRBV12-4 to TRBJ2-2; no reliable D call. With 8 bases removed from V and 7 bases from J, the gap between germline ends came to 8 bases. This CDR3 is 11 amino acids long.

Ten or more counts support this clonotype. The chain carries TRBV11-2 and TRBJ2-7; D is unresolved. Germline V CDR1 and CDR2: SGHAT, FQNNGV. The CDR3 runs 11 residues. The germline V and J ends were trimmed by 5 bases and 3 bases, with 5 bases remaining between them. This CDR3 reads CASSMNYEQYF. The CDR3 DNA sequence: TGTGCCAGCAGCATGAACTACGAGCAGTACTTC.

This clonotype was seen many times. The gene calls are TRBV9 and TRBJ2-1, with D uncertain. Germline V gene lookup returns CDR1 SGDLS and CDR2 YYNGEE. The V and J ends lost 4 bases and 5 bases respectively, with 10 bases between them. The CDR3 spans 13 residues. Written as DNA, the CDR3 is TGTGCCAGCAGCAGCCCTAGAGACAATGAGCAGTTCTTC. Amino acids: CASSSPRDNEQFF.

This clonotype was seen at least ten times. V gene TRBV7-2 combines with J gene TRBJ1-2; 8 bases map to TRBD1. The germline gives CDR1 SGHTA, CDR2 FQGNSA. This CDR3 region has 16 residues. After removal of 2 bases from V and 2 bases from J, the junction contained 7 bases not matched to a gene. Here the CDR3 reads CASSLRSGGANYGYTF. The CDR3 coding sequence is TGTGCCAGCAGCTTACGATCAGGGGGCGCGAACTATGGCTACACCTTC.